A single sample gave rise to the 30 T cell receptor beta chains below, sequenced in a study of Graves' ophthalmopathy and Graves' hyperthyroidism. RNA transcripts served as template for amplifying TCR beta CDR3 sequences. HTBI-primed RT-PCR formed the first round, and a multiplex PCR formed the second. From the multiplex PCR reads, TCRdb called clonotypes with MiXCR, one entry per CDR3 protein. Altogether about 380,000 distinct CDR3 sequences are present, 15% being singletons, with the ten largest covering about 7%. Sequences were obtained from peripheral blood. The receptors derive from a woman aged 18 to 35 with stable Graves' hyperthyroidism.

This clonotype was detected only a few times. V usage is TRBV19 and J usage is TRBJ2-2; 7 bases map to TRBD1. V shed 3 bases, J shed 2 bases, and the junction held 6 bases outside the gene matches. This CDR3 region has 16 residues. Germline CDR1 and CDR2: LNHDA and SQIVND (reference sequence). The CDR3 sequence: CASSILTGTNTGELFF. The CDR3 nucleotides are TGTGCCAGTAGTATCTTGACAGGGACCAACACCGGGGAGCTGTTTTTT.

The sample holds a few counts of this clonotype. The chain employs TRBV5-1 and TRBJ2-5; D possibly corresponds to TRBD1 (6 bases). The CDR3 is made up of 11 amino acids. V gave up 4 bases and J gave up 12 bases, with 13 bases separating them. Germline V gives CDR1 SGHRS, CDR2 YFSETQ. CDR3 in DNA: TGCGCCAGCAGCGCGGACAGCCAAAAGTACTTC. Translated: CASSADSQKYF.

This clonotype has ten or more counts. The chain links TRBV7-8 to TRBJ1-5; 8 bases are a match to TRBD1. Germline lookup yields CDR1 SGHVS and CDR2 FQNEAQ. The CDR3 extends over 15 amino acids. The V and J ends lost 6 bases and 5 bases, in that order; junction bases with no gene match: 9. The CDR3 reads CASSSTGEADQPQHF. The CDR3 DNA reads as TGTGCCAGCAGTTCGACAGGGGAGGCAGATCAGCCCCAGCATTTT.

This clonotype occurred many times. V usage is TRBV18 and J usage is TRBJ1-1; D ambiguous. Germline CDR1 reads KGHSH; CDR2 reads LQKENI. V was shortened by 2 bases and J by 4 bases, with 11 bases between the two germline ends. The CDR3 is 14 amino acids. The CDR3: CASSPAQEGTEAFF. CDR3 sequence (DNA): TGTGCCAGCTCACCAGCGCAGGAGGGCACTGAAGCTTTCTTT.

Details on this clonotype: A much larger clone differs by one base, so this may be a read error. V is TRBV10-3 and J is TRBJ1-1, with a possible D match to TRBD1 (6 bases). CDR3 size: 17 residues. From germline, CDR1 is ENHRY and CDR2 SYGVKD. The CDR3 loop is CAISEPHGRGVNAEAFF. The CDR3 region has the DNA TGTGCCATCAGTGAGCCCCACGGGAGGGGGGTGAACGCTGAAGCTTTCTTT.

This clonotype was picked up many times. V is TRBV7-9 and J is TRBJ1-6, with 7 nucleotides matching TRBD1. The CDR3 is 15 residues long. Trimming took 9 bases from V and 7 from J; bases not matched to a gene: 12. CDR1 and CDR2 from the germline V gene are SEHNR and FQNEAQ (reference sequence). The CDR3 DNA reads TGTGCCAGTACCTCGGGTCAGACAGGGAATTCACCCCTCCACTTT. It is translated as CASTSGQTGNSPLHF. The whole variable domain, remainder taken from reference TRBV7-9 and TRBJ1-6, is DTGVSQNPRHKITKRGQNVTFRCDPISEHNRLYWYRQTLGQGPEFLTYFQNEAQLEKSRLLSDRFSAERPKGSFSTLEIQRTEQGDSAMYLCASTSGQTGNSPLHFGNGTRLTVT.

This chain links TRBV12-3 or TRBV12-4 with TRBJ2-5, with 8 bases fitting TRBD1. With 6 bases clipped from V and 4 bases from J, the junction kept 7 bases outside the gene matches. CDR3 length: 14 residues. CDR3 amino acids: CASRWTGLRETQYF. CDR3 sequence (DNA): TGTGCCAGCAGATGGACAGGGTTGCGAGAGACCCAGTACTTC.

The CDR3 protein is CASSQGAAGAYSGNTIYF. DNA of the CDR3: TGCGCCAGCAGCCAAGGGGCGGCAGGGGCCTACTCTGGAAACACCATATATTTT. The chain has TRBV4-1 and TRBJ1-3; tentatively, D is TRBD1 (6 bases). Trimming shortened V by 1 base and J by 0 bases, and 16 bases separated the two germline ends. The germline V gene has CDR1 MGHRA and CDR2 YSYEKL. This CDR3 region has 18 residues.

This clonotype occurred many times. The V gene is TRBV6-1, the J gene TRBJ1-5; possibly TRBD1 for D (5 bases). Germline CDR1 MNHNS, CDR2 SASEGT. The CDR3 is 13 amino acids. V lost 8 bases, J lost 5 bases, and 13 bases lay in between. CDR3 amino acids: CASFGAGYQPQHF. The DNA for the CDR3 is TGTGCCAGCTTTGGGGCGGGGTATCAGCCCCAGCATTTT.

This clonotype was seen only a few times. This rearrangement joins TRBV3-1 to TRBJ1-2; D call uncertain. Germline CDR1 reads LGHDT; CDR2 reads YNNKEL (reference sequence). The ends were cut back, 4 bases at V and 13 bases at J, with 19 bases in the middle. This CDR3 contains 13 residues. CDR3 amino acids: CASSLSGREDSTF. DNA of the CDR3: TGTGCCAGCAGCCTAAGCGGAAGGGAGGATAGCACCTTC.

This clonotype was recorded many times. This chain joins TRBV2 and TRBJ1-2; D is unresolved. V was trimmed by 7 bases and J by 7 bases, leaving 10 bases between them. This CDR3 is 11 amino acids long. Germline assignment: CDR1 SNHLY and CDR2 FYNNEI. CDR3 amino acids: CASKRPSGYTF. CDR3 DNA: TGTGCCAGCAAACGCCCGAGTGGCTACACCTTC.

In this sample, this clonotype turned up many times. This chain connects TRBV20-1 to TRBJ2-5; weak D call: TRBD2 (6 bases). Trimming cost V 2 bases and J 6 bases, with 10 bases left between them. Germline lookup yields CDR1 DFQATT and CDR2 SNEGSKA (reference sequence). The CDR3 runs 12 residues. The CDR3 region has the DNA TGCAGTGCTAGAACTAGCTCCAAGACCCAGTACTTC. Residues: CSARTSSKTQYF.

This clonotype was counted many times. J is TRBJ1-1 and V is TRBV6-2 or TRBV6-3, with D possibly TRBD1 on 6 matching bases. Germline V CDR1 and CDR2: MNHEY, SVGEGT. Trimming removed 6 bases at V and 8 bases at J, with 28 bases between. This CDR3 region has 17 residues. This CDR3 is CASRSGAKDPIKYEAFF. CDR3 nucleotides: TGTGCCAGCAGATCGGGGGCTAAGGACCCAATCAAATACGAAGCTTTCTTT.

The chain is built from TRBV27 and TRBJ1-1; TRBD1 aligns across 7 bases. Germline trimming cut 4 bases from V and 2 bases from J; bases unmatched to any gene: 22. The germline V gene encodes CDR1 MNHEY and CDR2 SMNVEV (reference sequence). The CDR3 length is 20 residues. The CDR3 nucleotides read TGTGCCAGCAGTTCAACTCTGGTCATAAGGGGGCGTCGGGGCAACACTGAAGCTTTCTTT. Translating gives CASSSTLVIRGRRGNTEAFF.

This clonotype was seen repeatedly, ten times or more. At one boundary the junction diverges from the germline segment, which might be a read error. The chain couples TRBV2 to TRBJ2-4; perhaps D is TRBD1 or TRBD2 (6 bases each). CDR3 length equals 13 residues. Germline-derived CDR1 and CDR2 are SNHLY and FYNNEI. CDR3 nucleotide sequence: TGTGCCAGCAGGCTGGGGGGCGCATACATTAAGTACTTC. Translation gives CASRLGGAYIKYF.

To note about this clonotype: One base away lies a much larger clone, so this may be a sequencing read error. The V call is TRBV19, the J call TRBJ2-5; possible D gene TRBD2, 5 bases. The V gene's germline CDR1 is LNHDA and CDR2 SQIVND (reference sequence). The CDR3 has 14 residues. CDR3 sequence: CVSRPSGMRETQYF. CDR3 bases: TGTGTCAGTAGGCCCTCGGGAATGAGAGAGACCCAGTACTTC.

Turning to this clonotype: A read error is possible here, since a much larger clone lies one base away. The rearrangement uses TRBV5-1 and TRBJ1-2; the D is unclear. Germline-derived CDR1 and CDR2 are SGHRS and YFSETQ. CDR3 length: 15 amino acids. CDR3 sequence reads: CASSFGSDTNYGFTF. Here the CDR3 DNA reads TGCGCCAGCAGCTTTGGTTCAGACACTAACTATGGCTTCACCTTC.

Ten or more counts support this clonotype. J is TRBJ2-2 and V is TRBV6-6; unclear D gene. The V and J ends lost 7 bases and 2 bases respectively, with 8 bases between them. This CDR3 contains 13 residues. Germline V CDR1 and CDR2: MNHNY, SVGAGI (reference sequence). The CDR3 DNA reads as TGTGCCAGCATTAATTCCAACACCGGGGAGCTGTTTTTT. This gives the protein CASINSNTGELFF.

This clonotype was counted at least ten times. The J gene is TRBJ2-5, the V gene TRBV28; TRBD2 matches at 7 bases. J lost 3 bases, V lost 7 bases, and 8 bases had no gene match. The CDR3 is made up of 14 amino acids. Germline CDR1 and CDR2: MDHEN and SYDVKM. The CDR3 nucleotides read TGTGCCAGCAACGTGGGGGGGATAGAAGAGACCCAGTACTTC. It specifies CASNVGGIEETQYF. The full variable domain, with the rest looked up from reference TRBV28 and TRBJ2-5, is DVKVTQSSRYLVKRTGEKVFLECVQDMDHENMFWYRQDPGLGLRLIYFSYDVKMKEKGDIPEGYSVSREKKERFSLILESASTNQTSMYLCASNVGGIEETQYFGPGTRLLVL.

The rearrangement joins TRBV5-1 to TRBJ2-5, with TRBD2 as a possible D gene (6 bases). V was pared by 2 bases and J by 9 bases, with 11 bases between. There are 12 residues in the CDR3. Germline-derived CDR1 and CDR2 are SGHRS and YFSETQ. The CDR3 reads CASSFGGESQYF. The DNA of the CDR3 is TGCGCCAGCAGCTTCGGCGGGGAGTCCCAGTACTTC.

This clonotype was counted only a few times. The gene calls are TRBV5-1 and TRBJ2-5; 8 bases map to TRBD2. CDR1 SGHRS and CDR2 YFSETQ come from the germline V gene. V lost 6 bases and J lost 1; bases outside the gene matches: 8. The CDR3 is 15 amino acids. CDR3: CASTPTSGPQETQYF. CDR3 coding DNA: TGCGCCAGCACGCCTACTAGCGGACCCCAAGAGACCCAGTACTTC.

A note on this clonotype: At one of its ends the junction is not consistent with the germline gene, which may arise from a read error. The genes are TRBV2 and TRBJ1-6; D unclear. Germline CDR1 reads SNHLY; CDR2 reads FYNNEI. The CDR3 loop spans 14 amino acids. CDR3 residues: CAGSVGGANSPLHF. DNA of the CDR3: TGTGCCGGCAGTGTTGGCGGAGCCAATTCACCCCTCCACTTT.

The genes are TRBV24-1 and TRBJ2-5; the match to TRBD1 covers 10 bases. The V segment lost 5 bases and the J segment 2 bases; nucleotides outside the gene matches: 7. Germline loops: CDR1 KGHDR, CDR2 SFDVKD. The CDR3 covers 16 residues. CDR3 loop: CATSAPPGQGQETQYF. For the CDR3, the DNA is TGTGCCACCAGTGCCCCCCCGGGACAGGGGCAAGAGACCCAGTACTTC.

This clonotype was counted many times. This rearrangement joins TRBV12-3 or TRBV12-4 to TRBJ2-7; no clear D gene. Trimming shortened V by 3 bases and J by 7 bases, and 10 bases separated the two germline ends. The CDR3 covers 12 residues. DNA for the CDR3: TGTGCCAGCAGTTTGTGGACCCAAGAGCAGTACTTC. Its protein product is CASSLWTQEQYF.

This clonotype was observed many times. CDR3 DNA: TGTGCCAGCGGGCTAGCGGGGGTTAGCGGGGAGCTGTTTTTT. Translated, it gives CASGLAGVSGELFF. The chain is built from TRBV19 and TRBJ2-2; 10 bases fit TRBD2. Germline assignment: CDR1 LNHDA and CDR2 SQIVND (reference sequence). This CDR3 contains 14 residues. With V trimmed by 9 bases and J by 7 bases, 8 bases remained unmatched.

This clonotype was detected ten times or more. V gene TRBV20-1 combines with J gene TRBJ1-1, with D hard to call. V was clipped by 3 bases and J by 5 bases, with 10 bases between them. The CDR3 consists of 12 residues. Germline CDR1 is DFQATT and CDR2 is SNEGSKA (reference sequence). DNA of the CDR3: TGCAGTGCTAGTTTAATCGGTACTGAAGCTTTCTTT. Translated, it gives CSASLIGTEAFF.

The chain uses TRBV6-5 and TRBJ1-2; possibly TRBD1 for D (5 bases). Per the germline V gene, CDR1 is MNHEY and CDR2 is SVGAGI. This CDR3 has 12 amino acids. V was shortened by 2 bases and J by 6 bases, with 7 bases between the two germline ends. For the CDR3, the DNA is TGTGCCAGCAGTTACGTAGGGGATGGCTACACCTTC. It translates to CASSYVGDGYTF.

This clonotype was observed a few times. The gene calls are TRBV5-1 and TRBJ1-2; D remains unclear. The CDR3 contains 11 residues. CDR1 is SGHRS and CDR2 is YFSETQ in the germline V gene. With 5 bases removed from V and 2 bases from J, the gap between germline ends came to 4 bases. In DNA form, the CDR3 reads TGCGCCAGCAGAGTGAACTATGGCTACACCTTC. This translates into CASRVNYGYTF.

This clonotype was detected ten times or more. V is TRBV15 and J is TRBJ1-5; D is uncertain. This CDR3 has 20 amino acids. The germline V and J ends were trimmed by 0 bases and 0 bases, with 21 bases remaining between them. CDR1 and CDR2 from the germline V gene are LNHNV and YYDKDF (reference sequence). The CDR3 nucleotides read TGTGCCACCAGCAGAGATCGATCGGGAAAGGGTGGGGATAGCAATCAGCCCCAGCATTTT. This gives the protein CATSRDRSGKGGDSNQPQHF.

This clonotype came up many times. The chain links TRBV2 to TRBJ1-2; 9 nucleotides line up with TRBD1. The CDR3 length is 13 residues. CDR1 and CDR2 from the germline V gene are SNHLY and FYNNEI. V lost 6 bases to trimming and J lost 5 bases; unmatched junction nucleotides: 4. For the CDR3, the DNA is TGTGCCAGCAGGGGGACAGGGAGATATGGCTACACCTTC. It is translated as CASRGTGRYGYTF.